This record covers a single T cell receptor (beta chain). Its target is unknown. This sample stems from a study of OX40 agonist ivuxolimab in advanced cancers. Whole-study findings and limits: The investigators did not determine what antigen specificity the expanded peripheral T cells had.

TCRdb's table, derived via immunoSEQ multiplex PCR, lists solely in-frame clones and lacks some. Of more than 60,000 clones listed, more than 65% are singletons. From germline, CDR1 is MGHRA and CDR2 YSYEKL. The V gene lost 2 bases and the J gene lost 4 bases, with 23 bases spanning the gap. This CDR3 contains 18 residues. The rearrangement uses TRBV4-1 and TRBJ1-2, with a tentative D call TRBD1 (6 bases). This clonotype originated in an adult with an advanced solid tumor such as melanoma, head and neck, liver or kidney cancer. The specimen comprised CD4+ or CD8+ T cells sorted from blood, sampled in a trial of the OX40 agonist ivuxolimab. The CDR3 spells CASSQISGDTSLVYGYTF. The CDR3 nucleotides read TGCGCCAGCAGCCAAATTTCCGGGGACACCTCGCTCGTCTATGGCTACACCTTC.